The 12 T cell receptor beta chains below come from one sample, sequenced in a study of cytomegalovirus exposure and HLA in healthy donors. PCR employed 60 Vbeta and 13 Jbeta primers. This table comes from immunoSEQ multiplex PCR, and its TCRdb copy is limited to in-frame clones, with some not included. The sample carries 130,000 to 150,000 clones, approximately 80% recorded once. Sequenced material: PBMCs. These receptors came from a woman between 50 and 59 years old in good health and CMV-seropositive.

The rearrangement uses TRBV7-2 and TRBJ1-2; a possible D gene is TRBD1 (6 bases). The CDR3 is 14 residues long. Trimming shortened V by 5 bases and J by 3 bases, and 13 bases separated the two germline ends. Germline CDR1 is SGHTA and CDR2 is FQGNSA. CDR3 residues: CASSVSRGDYGYTF. The DNA for the CDR3 is TGTGCCAGCAGCGTTTCCAGGGGCGACTATGGCTACACCTTC. Supplemented by reference TRBV7-2 and TRBJ1-2, the full variable domain reads GAGVSQSPSNKVTEKGKDVELRCDPISGHTALYWYRQSLGQGLEFLIYFQGNSAPDKSGLPSDRFSAERTGGSVSTLTIQRTQQEDSAVYLCASSVSRGDYGYTFGSGTRLTVV.

Only a few counts were recorded for this clone. The chain couples TRBV14 to TRBJ1-1; D is unclear. CDR1 and CDR2 from the germline V gene are SGHDN and FVKESK. The germline V and J ends were trimmed by 2 bases and 0 bases, with 7 bases remaining between them. This CDR3 comprises 14 residues. This CDR3 reads CASSQKLMNTEAFF. CDR3 in DNA: TGTGCCAGCAGCCAAAAACTCATGAACACTGAAGCTTTCTTT.

V is TRBV18 and J is TRBJ2-2; 7 bases are a match to TRBD2. The CDR3 contains 20 residues. The germline gives CDR1 KGHSH, CDR2 LQKENI. J lost 0 bases, V lost 4 bases, and 17 bases had no gene match. CDR3 DNA: TGTGCCAGCTCACATAGTAGGGCTAGCGGTCCTCTCGCGAACACCGGGGAGCTGTTTTTT. Protein product: CASSHSRASGPLANTGELFF.

The rearrangement uses TRBV19 and TRBJ1-1, with TRBD1 as a possible D gene (5 bases). CDR3 size: 14 residues. The ends were cut back, 2 bases at V and 1 base at J, with 8 bases in the middle. Germline CDR1 is LNHDA and CDR2 is SQIVND (reference sequence). The CDR3 reads CASSISQGNTEAFF. The CDR3 DNA sequence: TGTGCCAGTAGTATATCGCAGGGGAACACTGAAGCTTTCTTT.

This clone showed up just a few times. The rearrangement joins TRBV5-1 to TRBJ2-1; 7 bases agree with TRBD1. The CDR3 runs to 14 residues. V trimming: 5 bases; J trimming: 7 bases; junction bases outside the gene matches: 9. Germline V gives CDR1 SGHRS, CDR2 YFSETQ. Here the CDR3 reads CASRVDQDRNEQFF. The CDR3 DNA reads as TGCGCCAGCAGAGTTGACCAGGACAGGAATGAGCAGTTCTTC. The full variable domain, rest sourced from reference TRBV5-1 and TRBJ2-1, is KAGVTQTPRYLIKTRGQQVTLSCSPISGHRSVSWYQQTPGQGLQFLFEYFSETQRNKGNFPGRFSGRQFSNSRSEMNVSTLELGDSALYLCASRVDQDRNEQFFGPGTRLTVL.

The rearrangement joins TRBV6-5 to TRBJ1-2; 7 nucleotides align to TRBD1. The CDR3 length is 11 residues. The junction had 0 bases not matched to a gene; V was cut back by 5 bases and J by 6 bases. Germline V gene sequence: CDR1 MNHEY, CDR2 SVGAGI. CDR3: CASSDRDGYTF. The DNA of the CDR3 is TGTGCCAGCAGTGACAGGGATGGCTACACCTTC.

The gene calls are TRBV5-8 and TRBJ2-3; 8 positions match TRBD1. Germline trimming cut 7 bases from V and 2 bases from J; bases unmatched to any gene: 15. Per germline, CDR1 SGHTS and CDR2 YDEGEE. The CDR3 has 17 amino acids. The CDR3, as DNA: TGTGCCAGCCCGAACAATTTCCGGGACAGGACCACAGATACGCAGTATTTT. Encoded protein: CASPNNFRDRTTDTQYF.

The chain uses TRBV1 and TRBJ2-7; TRBD2, the table's D call, was not compared with the DNA. TRBV1 is tagged as a pseudogene. The CDR3 totals 12 residues. This CDR3 is CTSAGASYEQYF. The CDR3 DNA follows: TGCACCAGCGCGGGGGCCTCCTACGAGCAGTACTTC.

This clone was picked up one time. The V and J genes are TRBV2 and TRBJ2-5, with D possibly TRBD1 on 6 matching bases. V lost 6 bases and J 2 bases, leaving 10 bases between the germline ends. The CDR3 is 13 residues long. Germline CDR1 and CDR2: SNHLY and FYNNEI. CDR3 sequence reads: CASRSGTQETQYF. For the CDR3, the DNA is TGTGCCAGCAGGTCAGGGACACAAGAGACCCAGTACTTC.

The CDR3 region is CASSHFKQKAAYEQYF. CDR3 DNA: TGTGCCAGCAGCCATTTCAAGCAGAAGGCGGCATACGAGCAGTACTTC. The gene calls are TRBV4-2 and TRBJ2-7; D call uncertain. CDR1 and CDR2 (germline): LGHNA, YNFKEQ. The germline V and J ends were trimmed by 3 bases and 4 bases, with 19 bases remaining between them. The CDR3 runs 16 residues.

This clone was seen more than once but under ten times. V is TRBV27 and J is TRBJ1-2; 7 bases are a match to TRBD1. V shed 7 bases, J shed 5 bases, and the junction held 19 bases outside the gene matches. Germline values: CDR1 MNHEY, CDR2 SMNVEV (reference sequence). The CDR3 has 17 residues. The CDR3 protein is CASTSLPGTALWYGYTF. The CDR3 DNA is TGTGCCAGCACCTCATTACCCGGGACAGCCCTTTGGTATGGCTACACCTTC.

This clone has only one observation. The chain uses TRBV4-2 and TRBJ1-4; possible D gene TRBD1, 5 bases. The CDR3 spans 17 residues. The germline gives CDR1 LGHNA, CDR2 YNFKEQ. Trimming pared 0 bases from V and 1 base from J, leaving 12 bases between. The CDR3 sequence: CASSQEPYGGTNEKLFF. CDR3 nucleotides: TGTGCCAGCAGCCAAGAGCCCTACGGGGGAACTAATGAAAAACTGTTTTTT.